These T cell receptor beta chains were read from a single sample in a study of cytomegalovirus exposure and HLA in healthy donors. Method: immunoSEQ multiplex PCR; TCRdb's copy keeps in-frame clones and lacks some. This sample has some 150,000 clones, with about 84% found just once. The sample taken for sequencing was PBMCs. The receptors stem from a woman aged 40 to 50 in good health and CMV-seropositive. Each CDR3 is given with its conserved first and last residue. The D gene is left open where the match is weak. Clone sizes are given selectively: once, few, many, or a class where the clone is expanded.

NA	TRBV10-2	NA	TRBJ2-1	TGCGCCAGCTGGTGGAGCTCCCAGGACTTAGACTACAATGAGCAGTTCTTC	CASWWSSQDLDYNEQFF
NA	TRBV11-2	NA	TRBJ2-6	TGTGCCAGCAGCTTCATCAATTTGGGGGCCAACGTCCTGACTTTC	CASSFINLGANVLTF
TRBD2	TRBV6-1	once	TRBJ2-7	TGTGCCAGCAGTGAACTAGCGGGAGGGCCATACGAGCAGTACTTC	CASSELAGGPYEQYF
NA	TRBV2	NA	TRBJ1-6	TGTGCCAGCTCAAGCCAAGCCTCCTATAATTCACCCCTCCACTTT	CASSSQASYNSPLHF
TRBD1	TRBV7-9	NA	TRBJ2-7	TGTGCCAGCAGCAGAGGACAGGGGGCCTACGAGCAGTACTTC	CASSRGQGAYEQYF
NA	TRBV19	NA	TRBJ1-1	TGTGCCAGTAGTTCGGGACAACGGAACACTGAAGCTTTCTTT	CASSSGQRNTEAFF
TRBD2	TRBV27	NA	TRBJ2-5	TGTGCCACCCGACTAGCGGGAGGGCCTAGTGAGACCCAGTACTTC	CATRLAGGPSETQYF
TRBD2	TRBV7-3	NA	TRBJ2-5	TGTGCCAGCAGCCCAGCGGGAGGGCCGGGAGAGACCCAGTACTTC	CASSPAGGPGETQYF
NA	TRBV27	NA	TRBJ2-1	TGTGCCAGCAGTAAATGGGGGGGGCGACGGGGGCAGATCAATGAGCAGTTCTTC	CASSKWGGRRGQINEQFF
TRBD1	TRBV5-1	NA	TRBJ1-2	TGCGCCAGCAGTTTAGACGGGACAGGGGGCTCTAGCTACACCTTC	CASSLDGTGGSSYTF
NA	TRBV10-1	NA	TRBJ2-3	TGCGCCAGCCGGATGGGGCCGGGAGATACGCAGTATTTT	CASRMGPGDTQYF
NA	TRBV5-1	NA	TRBJ2-5	TGCGCCAGCAGCTTTTCGGGACAAGGAGAGACCCAGTACTTC	CASSFSGQGETQYF
TRBD2	TRBV7-9	NA	TRBJ2-1	TGTGCCAGCAGCTTAGCAGCGGGAGTTCCCTACAATGAGCAGTTCTTC	CASSLAAGVPYNEQFF
NA	TRBV21-1	NA	TRBJ2-1	TGTGCCAGCAGCATCGGACAGGGAGAATTGGATGAGCAGTTCTTC	CASSIGQGELDEQFF
NA	TRBV30	NA	TRBJ1-2	TGTGCCTGGAGTGTATCCGGGAACTATGGCTACACCTTC	CAWSVSGNYGYTF
TRBD2	TRBV12-5	NA	TRBJ2-7	TGTGCTAGTGGTTTGGGACTAGCGGCTGTCTCCTACGAGCAGTACTTC	CASGLGLAAVSYEQYF
NA	TRBV11-3	NA	TRBJ2-7	TGTGCCAGCAGCCAATTCGGGCAGGGAGGATTGTACGAGCAGTACTTC	CASSQFGQGGLYEQYF
NA	TRBV2	NA	TRBJ1-5	TGTGCCAGCAGGCGGGCAAATCAGCCCCAGCATTTT	CASRRANQPQHF
TRBD2	TRBV2	NA	TRBJ2-1	TGTGCCAGCAGTGAGCCCGGACTAGCGGGTAACAATGAGCAGTTCTTC	CASSEPGLAGNNEQFF
TRBD1	TRBV5-1	NA	TRBJ1-1	TGCGCCAGCAGCTTGTCGGGACAGGGGGCCTTCACTGAAGCTTTCTTT	CASSLSGQGAFTEAFF
TRBD1	TRBV15	NA	TRBJ1-2	TGTGCCACCTGGGGTCAGGGGGCGGGTAACTATGGCTACACCTTC	CATWGQGAGNYGYTF
TRBD2	TRBV7-9	NA	TRBJ2-5	TGTGCCAGCAGCTTAGAATTGGGACTAGTTGAGACCCAGTACTTC	CASSLELGLVETQYF
NA	TRBV5-4	NA	TRBJ2-3	TGTGCCAGCAGCTTGGATTCGGGTTTCACAGATACGCAGTATTTT	CASSLDSGFTDTQYF
NA	TRBV27	once	TRBJ2-7	TGTGCCAGCAGATCTGCGACATCAGGTCCCTACGAGCAGTACTTC	CASRSATSGPYEQYF
TRBD1	TRBV2	NA	TRBJ2-7	TGTGCCACCAAGGACAGGGGCGATGGGGAGCAGTACTTC	CATKDRGDGEQYF
NA	TRBV10-3	once	TRBJ2-1	TGTGCCATCAGTGAGCCCGGGAACAATGAGCAGTTCTTC	CAISEPGNNEQFF
TRBD1	TRBV28	NA	TRBJ2-2	TGTGCCAGCAGCAAACGGATTAGGACAGGGTGGGGGACCGGGGAGCTGTTTTTT	CASSKRIRTGWGTGELFF
NA	TRBV7-8	NA	TRBJ1-4	TGTGCCAGCAGCAAGGAGAATGAAAAACTGTTTTTT	CASSKENEKLFF
NA	TRBV6-5	NA	TRBJ1-3	TGTGCCAGCAGGCAGGGCTTTACCATATATTTT	CASRQGFTIYF
TRBD2	TRBV5-1	NA	TRBJ2-3	TGCGCCAGCAGCCCCCCTCTGACTAGCGGAAGCACAGATACGCAGTATTTT	CASSPPLTSGSTDTQYF
TRBD2	TRBV11-2	NA	TRBJ2-6	TGTGCCAGCAGCTCTCGAAGCGGGACTGGGGCCAACGTCCTGACTTTC	CASSSRSGTGANVLTF
TRBD2	TRBV2	NA	TRBJ2-7	TGTGCCAGCACCTCTAGCGGTGTTGTGAGGTACGAGCAGTACTTC	CASTSSGVVRYEQYF
NA	TRBV7-2	NA	TRBJ1-5	TGTGCCAGCAGCTTAGGGGGGGGTCAGCCCCAGCATTTT	CASSLGGGQPQHF
NA	TRBV19	NA	TRBJ2-7	TGTGCCAGTAGTATCGGGTGGAGCGGTGACGAGCAGTACTTC	CASSIGWSGDEQYF
TRBD2	TRBV18	NA	TRBJ2-1	TGTGCCAGCTCACCACGTCTTATAGCGGGAGTTTCGAATGAGCAGTTCTTC	CASSPRLIAGVSNEQFF
NA	TRBV11-2	few	TRBJ1-1	TGTGCCAGCAGCTCGTCACATTTGAACACTGAAGCTTTCTTT	CASSSSHLNTEAFF
NA	TRBV5-1	once	TRBJ2-2	TGCGCCAGCAGCGGGACTCTTAACACCGGGGAGCTGTTTTTT	CASSGTLNTGELFF
TRBD2	TRBV7-9	few	TRBJ2-3	TGTGCCAGCAGCCCGGGACTAGCGGATGCAGATACGCAGTATTTT	CASSPGLADADTQYF
NA	TRBV28	NA	TRBJ1-5	TGTGCCAGCGTTATCGGACAGAGCAATCAGCCCCAGCATTTT	CASVIGQSNQPQHF
NA	TRBV5-5	NA	TRBJ2-7	TGTGCCAGCAGCTTGGTTCGATGGCCCGAGCAGTACTTC	CASSLVRWPEQYF
TRBD2	TRBV9	NA	TRBJ2-7	TGTGCCAGCAGCGTAGGGAGTAGCGGGTTGACCTACGAGCAGTACTTC	CASSVGSSGLTYEQYF
NA	TRBV6-5	NA	TRBJ2-1	TGTGCCAGCAGTTACTCTTCTAAACAGTTCTTC	CASSYSSKQFF
TRBD2	TRBV11-2	NA	TRBJ2-3	TGTGCCAGCAGCTTAGACCGGGGGCTCGGGAGGGCCGGGGTCACAGATACGCAGTATTTT	CASSLDRGLGRAGVTDTQYF
TRBD1	TRBV7-3	once	TRBJ1-2	TGTGCCAGCAGCATACACAGGGGGCCGGATGGCTACACCTTC	CASSIHRGPDGYTF
TRBD2	TRBV7-3	NA	TRBJ2-7	TGTGCCAGCAGCCCACGTGGACTAGCGGGAGTCAACGAGCAGTACTTC	CASSPRGLAGVNEQYF
NA	TRBV7-8	NA	TRBJ1-5	TGTGCCAGCAGCTTAGCCAGGGCGAGCAATCAGCCCCAGCATTTT	CASSLARASNQPQHF
TRBD1	TRBV28	NA	TRBJ2-7	TGTGCCAGCAGTTTGCCCGGGACAGGGGACCACGAGCAGTACTTC	CASSLPGTGDHEQYF
NA	TRBV21-1	NA	TRBJ2-7	TGTGCCAGCAGCAAAGCGCTTAAGGGGACTAGCGGAGCCTACGAGCAGTACTTC	CASSKALKGTSGAYEQYF
TRBD2	TRBV7-9	few	TRBJ2-1	TGTGCCAGCAGCTTAGTGGGACTAGAGCAGTTCTTC	CASSLVGLEQFF
NA	TRBV9	NA	TRBJ2-3	TGTGCCAGCAGCGTAGCTACGACGGGAGCGGATACGCAGTATTTT	CASSVATTGADTQYF
NA	TRBV28	NA	TRBJ2-5	TGTGCCAGCAGTTTGTCAGGGCCGCCCTTCCAAGAGACCCAGTACTTC	CASSLSGPPFQETQYF
TRBD1	TRBV11-1	NA	TRBJ1-1	TGTGCCAGCAGCTCCCCACGACAGGGGGTGAGAATCACGAACACTGAAGCTTTCTTT	CASSSPRQGVRITNTEAFF